The sequence of this TCR beta chain was determined in a study of shared clonotypes between healthy human individuals. Study findings and constraints: In contrast to clonotypes shared by all four donors, non-shared clonotypes had lower generation probabilities.

V was pared by 2 bases and J by 7 bases, with 9 bases between. The CDR3 runs 12 residues. Germline V gene sequence: CDR1 SGHRS, CDR2 YFSETQ. Here immunoSEQ multiplex PCR was the method, and the copy in TCRdb shows in-frame clones only, minus some. Among about 1.5 million clones listed, roughly 96% were seen once. With respect to this clone: Its specificity is unknown.

Sequences were obtained from naive CD4+ T cells sorted from blood. Subset denoted: CD45RA+ positively selected. This rearrangement joins TRBV5-1 to TRBJ1-1, with D perhaps matching TRBD1 (5 bases). The clonotype was recovered from a man aged 30-40 years in good health. CDR3 DNA sequence: TGCGCCAGCAGCTTCTTGGGGCATGAAGCTTTCTTT. Protein: CASSFLGHEAFF.